This T cell receptor beta chain was sequenced in a study of OX40 agonist ivuxolimab in advanced cancers. Here immunoSEQ multiplex PCR was the method, and the copy in TCRdb shows in-frame clones only, minus some. The table has more than 65,000 clones, about 87% seen once; the top ten hold under 1.1%. The CDR3 has 15 residues. V gave up 5 bases and J gave up 5 bases, with 18 bases separating them. CDR1 and CDR2 from the germline V gene are SEHNR and FQNEAQ (reference sequence). The sequencing used CD4+ or CD8+ T cells sorted from blood, collected in a trial of the OX40 agonist ivuxolimab. The chain combines TRBV7-9 with TRBJ2-5; possible D gene TRBD1, 5 bases. The receptor was derived from an adult with an advanced solid tumor such as melanoma, head and neck, liver or kidney cancer. The chain's CDR3 is CASSIVGPRWETQYF. The CDR3 region has the DNA TGTGCCAGCAGCATAGTGGGGCCCCGATGGGAGACCCAGTACTTC.